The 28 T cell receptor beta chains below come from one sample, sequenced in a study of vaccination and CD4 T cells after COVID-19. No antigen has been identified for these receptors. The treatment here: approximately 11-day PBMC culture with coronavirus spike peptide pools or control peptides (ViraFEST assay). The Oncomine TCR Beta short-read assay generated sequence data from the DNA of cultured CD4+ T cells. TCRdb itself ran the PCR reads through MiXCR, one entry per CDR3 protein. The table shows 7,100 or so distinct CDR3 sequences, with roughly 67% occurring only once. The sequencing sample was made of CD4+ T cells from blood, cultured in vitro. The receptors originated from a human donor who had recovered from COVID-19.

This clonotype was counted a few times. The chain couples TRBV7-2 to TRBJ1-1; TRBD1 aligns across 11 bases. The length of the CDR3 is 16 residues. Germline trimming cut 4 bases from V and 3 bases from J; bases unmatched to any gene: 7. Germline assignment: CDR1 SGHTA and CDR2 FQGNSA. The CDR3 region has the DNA TGTGCCAGCAGCTCCGGACAGGGGGCGCCTTACACTGAAGCTTTCTTT. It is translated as CASSSGQGAPYTEAFF.

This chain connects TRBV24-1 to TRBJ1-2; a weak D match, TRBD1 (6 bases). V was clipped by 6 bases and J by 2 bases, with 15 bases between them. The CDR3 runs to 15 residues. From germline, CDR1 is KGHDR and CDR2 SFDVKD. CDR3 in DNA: TGTGCCACCAGTCCCGAGGGGGGGGGAAACTATGGCTACACCTTC. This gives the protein CATSPEGGGNYGYTF.

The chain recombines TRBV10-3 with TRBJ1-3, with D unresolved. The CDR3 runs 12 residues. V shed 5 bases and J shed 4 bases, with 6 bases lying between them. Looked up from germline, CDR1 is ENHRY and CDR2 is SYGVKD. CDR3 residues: CAISNIGNTIYF. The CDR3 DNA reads TGTGCCATCAGTAACATCGGAAACACCATATATTTT.

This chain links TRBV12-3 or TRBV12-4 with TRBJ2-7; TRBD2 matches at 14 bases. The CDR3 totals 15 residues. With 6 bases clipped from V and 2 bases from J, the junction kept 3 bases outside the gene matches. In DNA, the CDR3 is TGTGCCAGCAGACTGGGACTAGCGGGGGCCTACGAGCAGTACTTC. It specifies CASRLGLAGAYEQYF.

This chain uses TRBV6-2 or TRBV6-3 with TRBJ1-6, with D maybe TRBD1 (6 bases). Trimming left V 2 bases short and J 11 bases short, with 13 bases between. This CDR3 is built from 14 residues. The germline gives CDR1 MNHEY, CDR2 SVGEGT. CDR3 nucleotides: TGTGCCAGCAGTTACAGGGGGATAAATACACCCCTCCACTTT. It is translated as CASSYRGINTPLHF.

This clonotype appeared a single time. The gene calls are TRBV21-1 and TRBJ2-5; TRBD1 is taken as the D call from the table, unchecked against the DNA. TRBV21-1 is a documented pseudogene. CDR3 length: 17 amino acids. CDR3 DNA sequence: TGTGCCAGCTCCCGATGCCTCGGACAGGGGAGTTGGGAGACCCAGTACTTC. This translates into CASSRCLGQGSWETQYF.

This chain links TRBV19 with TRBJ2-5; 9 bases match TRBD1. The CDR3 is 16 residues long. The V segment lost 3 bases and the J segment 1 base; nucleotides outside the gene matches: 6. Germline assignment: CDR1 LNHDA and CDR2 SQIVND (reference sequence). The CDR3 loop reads CASSIGYRGRQETQYF. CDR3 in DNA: TGTGCCAGTAGTATCGGGTACAGGGGGCGCCAAGAGACCCAGTACTTC.

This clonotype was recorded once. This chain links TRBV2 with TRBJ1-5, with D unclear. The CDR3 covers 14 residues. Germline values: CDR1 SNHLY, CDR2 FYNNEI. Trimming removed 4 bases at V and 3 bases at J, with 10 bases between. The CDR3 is CASSADRANQPQHF. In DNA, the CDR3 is TGTGCCAGCAGTGCTGACCGCGCCAATCAGCCCCAGCATTTT. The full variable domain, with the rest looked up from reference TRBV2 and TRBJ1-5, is EPEVTQTPSHQVTQMGQEVILRCVPISNHLYFYWYRQILGQKVEFLVSFYNNEISEKSEIFDDQFSVERPDGSNFTLKIRSTKLEDSAMYFCASSADRANQPQHFGDGTRLSIL.

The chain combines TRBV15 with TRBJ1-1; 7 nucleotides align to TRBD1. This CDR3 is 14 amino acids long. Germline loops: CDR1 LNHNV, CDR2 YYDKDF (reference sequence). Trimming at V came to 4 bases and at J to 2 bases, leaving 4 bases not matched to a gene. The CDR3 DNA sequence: TGTGCCACCAGCAAAGTAGGGGGCAACACTGAAGCTTTCTTT. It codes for CATSKVGGNTEAFF.

The CDR3 spells CATSRVPLAGEETQYF. CDR3 in DNA: TGTGCCACCAGCAGAGTCCCCCTAGCGGGAGAAGAGACCCAGTACTTC. The chain has TRBV15 and TRBJ2-5; TRBD2 agrees at 10 bases. The J segment lost 3 bases and the V segment lost 1 base, leaving 5 bases of the junction unmatched. The V gene's germline CDR1 is LNHNV and CDR2 YYDKDF (reference sequence). This CDR3 has 16 residues.

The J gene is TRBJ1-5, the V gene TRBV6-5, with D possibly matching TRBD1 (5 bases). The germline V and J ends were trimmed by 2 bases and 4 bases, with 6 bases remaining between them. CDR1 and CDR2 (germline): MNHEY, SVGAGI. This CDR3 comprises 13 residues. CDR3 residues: CASSYGANQPQHF. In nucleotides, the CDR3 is TGTGCCAGCAGTTACGGGGCAAATCAGCCCCAGCATTTT.

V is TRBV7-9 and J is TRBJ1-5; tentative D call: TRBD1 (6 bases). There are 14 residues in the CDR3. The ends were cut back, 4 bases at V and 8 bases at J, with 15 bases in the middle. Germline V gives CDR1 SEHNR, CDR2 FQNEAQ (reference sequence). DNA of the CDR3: TGTGCCAGCAGCTCCACAGGGATGAGGGAGCCCCAGCATTTT. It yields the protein CASSSTGMREPQHF.

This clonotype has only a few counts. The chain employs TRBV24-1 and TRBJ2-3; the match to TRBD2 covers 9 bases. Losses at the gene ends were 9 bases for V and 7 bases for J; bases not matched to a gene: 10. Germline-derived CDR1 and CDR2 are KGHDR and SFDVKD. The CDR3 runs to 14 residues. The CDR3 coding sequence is TGTGCCACCGGTAAGACTAGCGGCCCTCATACGCAGTATTTT. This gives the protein CATGKTSGPHTQYF.

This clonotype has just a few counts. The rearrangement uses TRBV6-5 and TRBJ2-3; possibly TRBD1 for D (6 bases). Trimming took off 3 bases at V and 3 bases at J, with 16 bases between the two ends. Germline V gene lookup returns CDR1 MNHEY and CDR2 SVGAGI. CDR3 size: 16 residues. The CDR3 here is CASSYGGALPTDTQYF. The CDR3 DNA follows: TGTGCCAGCAGTTATGGGGGCGCCCTACCAACAGATACGCAGTATTTT.

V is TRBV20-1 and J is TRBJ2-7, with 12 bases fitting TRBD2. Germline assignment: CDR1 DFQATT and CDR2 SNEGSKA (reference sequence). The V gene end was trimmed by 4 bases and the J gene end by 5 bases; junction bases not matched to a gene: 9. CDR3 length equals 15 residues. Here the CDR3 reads CSATSPTSGSDEQYF. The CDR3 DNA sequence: TGCAGTGCTACCTCCCCGACTAGCGGGAGTGACGAGCAGTACTTC.

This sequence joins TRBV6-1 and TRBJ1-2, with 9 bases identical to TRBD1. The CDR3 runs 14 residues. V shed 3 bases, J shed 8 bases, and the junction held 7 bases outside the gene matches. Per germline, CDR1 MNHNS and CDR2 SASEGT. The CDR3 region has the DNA TGTGCCAGCAGTGACAGGGGACAGGGAGGAGGCTACACCTTC. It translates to CASSDRGQGGGYTF.

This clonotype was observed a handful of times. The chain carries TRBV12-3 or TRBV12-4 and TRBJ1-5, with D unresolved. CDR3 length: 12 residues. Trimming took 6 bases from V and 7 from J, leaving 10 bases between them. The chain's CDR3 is CASSPSTQPQHF. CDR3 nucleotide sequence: TGTGCCAGCAGCCCTTCCACGCAGCCCCAGCATTTT.

The CDR3 DNA reads TGTGCCAGCAGTTGGGGCCTGAGTAGCGGGGATCAAGAGACCCAGTACTTC. Translation gives CASSWGLSSGDQETQYF. The chain carries TRBV6-2 or TRBV6-3 and TRBJ2-5; 8 positions match TRBD2. This CDR3 has 17 amino acids. V shed 4 bases, J shed 2 bases, and the junction held 12 bases outside the gene matches. Germline CDR1 and CDR2: MNHEY and SVGEGT.

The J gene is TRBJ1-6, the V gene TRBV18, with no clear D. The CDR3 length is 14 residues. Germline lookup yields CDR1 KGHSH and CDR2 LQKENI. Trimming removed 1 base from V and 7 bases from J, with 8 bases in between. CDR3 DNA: TGTGCCAGCTCACCACTGACTGGAAATTCACCCCTCCACTTT. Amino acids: CASSPLTGNSPLHF.

CDR3 sequence (DNA): TGTGCCAGCAGGGAGGGGGGAAACTATGGCTACACCTTC. It encodes CASREGGNYGYTF. This chain uses TRBV2 with TRBJ1-2, with D possibly matching TRBD1 (6 bases). Germline CDR1 is SNHLY and CDR2 is FYNNEI. Trimming left V 6 bases short and J 2 bases short, with 10 bases between. The CDR3 sequence is 13 residues long. The full variable domain, in which reference TRBV2 and TRBJ1-2 provide the parts outside the CDR3, is EPEVTQTPSHQVTQMGQEVILRCVPISNHLYFYWYRQILGQKVEFLVSFYNNEISEKSEIFDDQFSVERPDGSNFTLKIRSTKLEDSAMYFCASREGGNYGYTFGSGTRLTVV.

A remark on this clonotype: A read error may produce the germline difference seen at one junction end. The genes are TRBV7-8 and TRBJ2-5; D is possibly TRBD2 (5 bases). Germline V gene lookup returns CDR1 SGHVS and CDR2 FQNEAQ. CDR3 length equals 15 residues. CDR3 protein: CASSTDFGRGEAQYF. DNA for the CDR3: TGTGCCAGCAGCACAGACTTCGGACGGGGAGAGGCCCAGTACTTC. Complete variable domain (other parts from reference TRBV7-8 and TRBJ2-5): GAGVSQSPRYKVAKRGQDVALRCDPISGHVSLFWYQQALGQGPEFLTYFQNEAQLDKSGLPSDRFFAERPEGSVSTLKIQRTQQEDSAVYLCASSTDFGRGEAQYFGPGTRLLVL.

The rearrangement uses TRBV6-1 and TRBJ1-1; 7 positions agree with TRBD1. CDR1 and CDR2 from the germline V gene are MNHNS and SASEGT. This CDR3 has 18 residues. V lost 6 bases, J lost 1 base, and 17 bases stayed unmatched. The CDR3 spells CASSHRQDSGQKNTEAFF. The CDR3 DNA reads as TGTGCCAGCAGCCACAGACAAGACTCGGGACAGAAGAACACTGAAGCTTTCTTT.

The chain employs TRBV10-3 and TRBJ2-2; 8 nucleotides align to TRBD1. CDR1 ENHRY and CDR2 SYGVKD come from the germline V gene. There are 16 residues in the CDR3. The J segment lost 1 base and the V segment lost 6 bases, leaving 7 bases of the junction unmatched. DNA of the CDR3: TGTGCCATCAGAGAACACGGGACAGGGAACACCGGGGAGCTGTTTTTT. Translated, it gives CAIREHGTGNTGELFF.

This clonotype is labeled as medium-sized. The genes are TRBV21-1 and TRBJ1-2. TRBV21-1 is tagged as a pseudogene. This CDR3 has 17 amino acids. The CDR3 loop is CASSKVNETYSNYGYTF. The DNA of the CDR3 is TGTGCCAGCAGCAAAGTTAACGAGACATATTCCAACTATGGCTACACCTTC.

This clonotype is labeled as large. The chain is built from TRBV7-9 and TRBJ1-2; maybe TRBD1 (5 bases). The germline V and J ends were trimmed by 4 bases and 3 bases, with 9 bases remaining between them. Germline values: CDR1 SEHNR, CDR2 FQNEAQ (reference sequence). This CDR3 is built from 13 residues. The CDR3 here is CASSYGADYGYTF. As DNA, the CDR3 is TGTGCCAGCAGCTATGGGGCGGACTATGGCTACACCTTC.

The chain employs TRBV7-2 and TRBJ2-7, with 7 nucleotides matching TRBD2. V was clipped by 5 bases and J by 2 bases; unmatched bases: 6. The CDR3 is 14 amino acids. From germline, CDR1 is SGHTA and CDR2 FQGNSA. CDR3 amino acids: CASSLSGNTYEQYF. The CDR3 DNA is TGTGCCAGCAGCCTCAGCGGGAACACCTACGAGCAGTACTTC.

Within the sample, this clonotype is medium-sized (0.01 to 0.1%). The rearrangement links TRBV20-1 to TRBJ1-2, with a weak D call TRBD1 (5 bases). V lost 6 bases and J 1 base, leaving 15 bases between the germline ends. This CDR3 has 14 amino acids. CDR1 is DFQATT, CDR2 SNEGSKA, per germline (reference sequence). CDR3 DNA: TGCAGTGCCAGGACACCCGGCTATAACTATGGCTACACCTTC. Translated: CSARTPGYNYGYTF.

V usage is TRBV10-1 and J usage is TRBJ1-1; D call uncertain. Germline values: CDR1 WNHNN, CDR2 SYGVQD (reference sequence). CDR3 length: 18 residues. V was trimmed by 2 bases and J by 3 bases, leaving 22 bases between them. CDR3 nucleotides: TGCGCCAGCAGTGAGCCCTTTCGGTTGGGCTCAGTGTACACTGAAGCTTTCTTT. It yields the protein CASSEPFRLGSVYTEAFF.